The clone carrying this T cell receptor (beta chain) appeared many times. This specimen comes from a study of T cell repertoires in cytomegalovirus infection. TCRdb independently ran MiXCR on the reads; one entry per CDR3 protein. The sample has about 260,000 distinct CDR3 sequences; roughly 10% are singletons. The CDR3 has 14 residues. V shed 4 bases, J shed 8 bases, and the junction held 3 bases outside the gene matches. Germline assignment: CDR1 SGHVS and CDR2 FQNEAQ. This chain connects TRBV7-8 to TRBJ1-6, with TRBD1 identical over 9 bases. Sample: PBMCs. This clonotype was sampled from a human donor in good health (CMV status not recorded). Some clones in this sample may be carry-over from other donors' samples. CDR3 coding DNA: TGTGCCAGCAGCTCGACAGGGGGGTATTCACCCCTCCACTTT. Its translation is CASSSTGGYSPLHF.